The source of this T cell receptor (beta chain) is a study of shared clonotypes between healthy human individuals. As for the study in general: The donor pool was made up of two women and a few men aged 18 to 49.

The V and J ends lost 2 bases and 6 bases, in that order; junction bases with no gene match: 10. This CDR3 is built from 16 residues. In germline, CDR1 is SGHRS, CDR2 YFSETQ. Authors' analysis steps: ImmunoSEQ yielded junction-only sequences lacking quality scores, so filtering differed. Here immunoSEQ multiplex PCR was the method, and the copy in TCRdb shows in-frame clones only, minus some. V and J calls and clone size are given by that table; D and trimming were obtained from the DNA. The repertoire has under 1,900,000 clones, approximately 98.5% of them found once; the top ten carry 0.3% to 0.45%.

What was sequenced was naive CD4+ T cells sorted from blood. Specified subset: CD45RA+ positively selected. V usage is TRBV5-1 and J usage is TRBJ2-2; 7 bases are shared with TRBD2. The TCR sequence derives from a man aged 25-45 years in good health. CDR3 sequence: CASSLSGTRPAGELFF. CDR3 nucleotides: TGCGCCAGCAGCTTAAGCGGGACCCGCCCGGCCGGGGAGCTGTTTTTT.